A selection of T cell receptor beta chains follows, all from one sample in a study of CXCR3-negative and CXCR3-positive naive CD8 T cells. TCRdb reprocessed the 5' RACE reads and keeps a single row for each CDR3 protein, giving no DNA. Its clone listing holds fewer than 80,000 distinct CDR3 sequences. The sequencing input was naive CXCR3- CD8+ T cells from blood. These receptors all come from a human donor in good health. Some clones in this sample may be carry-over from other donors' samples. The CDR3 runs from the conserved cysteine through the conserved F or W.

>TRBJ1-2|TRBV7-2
CASSSDRVYGYTF
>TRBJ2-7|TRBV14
CASSQGMGRSYEQYF
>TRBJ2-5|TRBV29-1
CSVDTPGTGGWETQYF
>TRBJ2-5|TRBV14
CASRDAGEQETQYF
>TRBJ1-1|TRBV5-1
CASSLESTEAFF
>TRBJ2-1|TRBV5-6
CASSLAERGPRNEQFF
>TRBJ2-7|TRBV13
CASIFAYEQYF
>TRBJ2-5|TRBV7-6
CASSPGLARLETQYF
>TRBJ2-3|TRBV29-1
CSVVQGWDSSEDTQYF
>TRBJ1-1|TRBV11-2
CASSWTGSGKAFF
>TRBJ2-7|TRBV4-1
CASSPGLAGSEQYF
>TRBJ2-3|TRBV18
CASSPTGAGGTDTQYF
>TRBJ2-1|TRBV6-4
CASSDGRGNNEQFF
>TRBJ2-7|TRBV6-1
CASSDWQGNEQYF
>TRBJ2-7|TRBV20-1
CSARDQALRGDYQREQYF
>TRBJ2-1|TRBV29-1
CSVDDPHKENEQFF
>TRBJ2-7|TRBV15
CATSRVRANYEQYF
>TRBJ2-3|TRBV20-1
CSAIRERTDTQYF
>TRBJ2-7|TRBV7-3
CASSPGQGALFYEQYF
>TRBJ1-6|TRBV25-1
CASSVYDAGSPLHF